These T cell receptor beta chains were read from a single sample in a study of shared clonotypes between healthy human individuals. Data came from immunoSEQ multiplex PCR; TCRdb stores just in-frame clones and leaves some out. Of about 2 million clones in the sample, about 95% were seen once. Sequenced: naive CD8+ T cells sorted from blood. The source of these receptors is a man aged 18 to 30 in good health. Each CDR3 is given with its conserved first and last residue. The order of the fields is D gene, clone size, J gene, V gene, CDR3 protein, CDR3 DNA. A D gene is named only where the DNA matches it firmly. Some rows have no size entry. The others give once, few or many, or a class for an expanded clone.

d_call: TRBD2; clone_size: NA; j_call: TRBJ2-5; v_call: TRBV29-1; cdr3_aa: CSVDIGLAVPETQYF; cdr3_nt: TGCAGCGTTGATATAGGCCTAGCGGTCCCTGAGACCCAGTACTTC
d_call: TRBD1; clone_size: NA; j_call: TRBJ1-4; v_call: TRBV6-6; cdr3_aa: CASRYRGRDEKLFF; cdr3_nt: TGTGCCAGCAGATACAGGGGGCGGGATGAAAAACTGTTTTTT
d_call: NA; clone_size: NA; j_call: TRBJ2-7; v_call: TRBV27; cdr3_aa: CASSWANGYEQYF; cdr3_nt: TGTGCCAGCAGTTGGGCCAACGGCTACGAGCAGTACTTC
d_call: NA; clone_size: NA; j_call: TRBJ1-1; v_call: TRBV5-4; cdr3_aa: CASSPDSSTLTEAFF; cdr3_nt: TGTGCCAGCAGCCCAGACAGTTCAACACTGACTGAAGCTTTCTTT
d_call: NA; clone_size: NA; j_call: TRBJ1-4; v_call: TRBV25-1; cdr3_aa: CASSGLRRSLGEKLFF; cdr3_nt: TGTGCCAGCAGTGGGCTCCGACGGAGTTTGGGTGAAAAACTGTTTTTT
d_call: NA; clone_size: NA; j_call: TRBJ2-1; v_call: TRBV7-6; cdr3_aa: CASSRVLYNEQFF; cdr3_nt: TGTGCCAGCAGCCGGGTCCTTTACAATGAGCAGTTCTTC
d_call: NA; clone_size: NA; j_call: TRBJ2-1; v_call: TRBV6-6; cdr3_aa: CASSYQGPRGEFF; cdr3_nt: TGTGCCAGCAGTTATCAAGGCCCGAGAGGGGAGTTCTTC
d_call: TRBD2; clone_size: NA; j_call: TRBJ2-7; v_call: TRBV4-1; cdr3_aa: CASSQGSSGGPYEQYF; cdr3_nt: TGCGCCAGCAGCCAAGGTTCTAGCGGGGGACCCTACGAGCAGTACTTC
d_call: NA; clone_size: once; j_call: TRBJ2-7; v_call: TRBV27; cdr3_aa: CASSQQGVTGYEQYF; cdr3_nt: TGTGCCAGCAGTCAACAGGGAGTTACTGGCTACGAGCAGTACTTC
d_call: TRBD2; clone_size: NA; j_call: TRBJ2-3; v_call: TRBV30; cdr3_aa: CAWTLAGGTDTQYF; cdr3_nt: TGTGCCTGGACACTAGCGGGGGGCACAGATACGCAGTATTTT
d_call: NA; clone_size: NA; j_call: TRBJ2-1; v_call: TRBV11-3; cdr3_aa: CASSLEGGLPRGEQFF; cdr3_nt: TGTGCCAGCAGCTTAGAAGGCGGCCTACCCCGCGGAGAGCAGTTCTTC
d_call: TRBD2; clone_size: NA; j_call: TRBJ2-5; v_call: TRBV11-2; cdr3_aa: CASSLGGGQETQYF; cdr3_nt: TGTGCCAGCAGCTTGGGCGGGGGGCAAGAGACCCAGTACTTC
d_call: TRBD1; clone_size: NA; j_call: TRBJ1-2; v_call: TRBV6-1; cdr3_aa: CASSEGRVTGGLRGYTF; cdr3_nt: TGTGCCAGCAGTGAAGGGAGAGTTACAGGGGGCTTAAGGGGCTACACCTTC
d_call: NA; clone_size: once; j_call: TRBJ1-1; v_call: TRBV27; cdr3_aa: CASTMGGGTEAFF; cdr3_nt: TGTGCCAGCACCATGGGTGGCGGTACTGAAGCTTTCTTT
d_call: TRBD2; clone_size: NA; j_call: TRBJ2-1; v_call: TRBV5-6; cdr3_aa: CASSFGTRGDEQFF; cdr3_nt: TGTGCCAGCAGCTTTGGGACTAGAGGCGATGAGCAGTTCTTC
d_call: NA; clone_size: NA; j_call: TRBJ1-1; v_call: TRBV27; cdr3_aa: CASSVYTGNTEAFF; cdr3_nt: TGTGCCAGCAGCGTCTACACAGGAAACACTGAAGCTTTCTTT
d_call: NA; clone_size: NA; j_call: TRBJ1-1; v_call: TRBV7-9; cdr3_aa: CASSLPPGLGTEAFF; cdr3_nt: TGTGCCAGCAGCTTACCTCCGGGGCTTGGCACTGAAGCTTTCTTT
d_call: NA; clone_size: NA; j_call: TRBJ2-7; v_call: TRBV2; cdr3_aa: CASLGDYEQYF; cdr3_nt: TGTGCCAGCTTGGGGGACTACGAGCAGTACTTC
d_call: NA; clone_size: once; j_call: TRBJ1-6; v_call: TRBV13; cdr3_aa: CASSGGDSPLHF; cdr3_nt: TGTGCCAGCAGCGGAGGCGATTCACCCCTCCACTTT
d_call: NA; clone_size: NA; j_call: TRBJ2-7; v_call: TRBV11-2; cdr3_aa: CASSLWARDRSYEQYF; cdr3_nt: TGTGCCAGCAGCTTATGGGCCCGGGACCGTTCCTACGAGCAGTACTTC
d_call: NA; clone_size: NA; j_call: TRBJ2-3; v_call: TRBV9; cdr3_aa: CASSVATAGLSTDTQYF; cdr3_nt: TGTGCCAGCAGCGTAGCTACAGCGGGCTTGAGCACAGATACGCAGTATTTT
d_call: TRBD1; clone_size: NA; j_call: TRBJ1-1; v_call: TRBV9; cdr3_aa: CASSVGLTGGTEAFF; cdr3_nt: TGTGCCAGCAGCGTAGGGTTAACAGGGGGTACTGAAGCTTTCTTT
d_call: NA; clone_size: NA; j_call: TRBJ2-7; v_call: TRBV4-1; cdr3_aa: CASSQGPADDEQYF; cdr3_nt: TGCGCCAGCAGCCAAGGGCCCGCGGACGATGAGCAGTACTTC
d_call: NA; clone_size: NA; j_call: TRBJ2-1; v_call: TRBV13; cdr3_aa: CASSLGPTGRDEQFF; cdr3_nt: TGTGCCAGCAGCTTAGGCCCGACAGGGAGGGATGAGCAGTTCTTC
d_call: TRBD1; clone_size: NA; j_call: TRBJ1-1; v_call: TRBV28; cdr3_aa: CASSVGQEGGEAFF; cdr3_nt: TGTGCCAGCAGCGTGGGACAGGAGGGGGGGGAAGCTTTCTTT
d_call: TRBD2; clone_size: NA; j_call: TRBJ2-1; v_call: TRBV7-9; cdr3_aa: CASTRTSFNEQFF; cdr3_nt: TGTGCCAGCACCCGGACTAGCTTCAATGAGCAGTTCTTC
d_call: TRBD2; clone_size: NA; j_call: TRBJ2-5; v_call: TRBV4-1; cdr3_aa: CASSQGAGGPGETQYF; cdr3_nt: TGCGCCAGCAGCCAAGGAGCGGGAGGGCCAGGAGAGACCCAGTACTTC
d_call: TRBD2; clone_size: NA; j_call: TRBJ2-3; v_call: TRBV7-9; cdr3_aa: CASSFFGGATDTQYF; cdr3_nt: TGTGCCAGCAGCTTCTTCGGGGGGGCCACAGATACGCAGTATTTT
d_call: TRBD1; clone_size: NA; j_call: TRBJ2-7; v_call: TRBV11-2; cdr3_aa: CASRPGTDYEQYF; cdr3_nt: TGTGCCAGCAGGCCCGGGACAGATTACGAGCAGTACTTC
d_call: TRBD1; clone_size: NA; j_call: TRBJ2-7; v_call: TRBV5-1; cdr3_aa: CASSGQQTYEQYF; cdr3_nt: TGCGCCAGCTCGGGACAGCAGACCTACGAGCAGTACTTC
d_call: TRBD1; clone_size: NA; j_call: TRBJ2-3; v_call: TRBV2; cdr3_aa: CASSLTGNADTQYF; cdr3_nt: TGTGCCAGCAGTTTGACAGGGAATGCAGATACGCAGTATTTT
d_call: NA; clone_size: NA; j_call: TRBJ2-7; v_call: TRBV30; cdr3_aa: CAWTGAYEQYF; cdr3_nt: TGTGCCTGGACCGGGGCCTACGAGCAGTACTTC
d_call: TRBD2; clone_size: NA; j_call: TRBJ2-1; v_call: TRBV11-2; cdr3_aa: CASSFTSGEGYNEQFF; cdr3_nt: TGTGCCAGCAGCTTTACTAGCGGGGAGGGGTACAATGAGCAGTTCTTC
d_call: TRBD2; clone_size: NA; j_call: TRBJ2-1; v_call: TRBV5-6; cdr3_aa: CASSLASGGARNEQFF; cdr3_nt: TGTGCCAGCAGCTTGGCTAGCGGGGGGGCGAGGAATGAGCAGTTCTTC
d_call: NA; clone_size: NA; j_call: TRBJ2-1; v_call: TRBV9; cdr3_aa: CASSVPRDERYLSPSSYNEQFF; cdr3_nt: TGTGCCAGCAGCGTACCCCGGGACGAACGCTACTTAAGCCCGAGCTCCTACAATGAGCAGTTCTTC
d_call: TRBD1; clone_size: NA; j_call: TRBJ1-1; v_call: TRBV4-1; cdr3_aa: CASSQVARGLNTEAFF; cdr3_nt: TGCGCCAGCAGCCAAGTCGCCAGGGGGCTAAACACTGAAGCTTTCTTT
d_call: TRBD1; clone_size: once; j_call: TRBJ2-7; v_call: TRBV7-2; cdr3_aa: CASSFASDRTYEQYF; cdr3_nt: TGTGCCAGCAGCTTTGCCTCGGACAGGACCTACGAGCAGTACTTC
d_call: NA; clone_size: NA; j_call: TRBJ2-5; v_call: TRBV7-2; cdr3_aa: CASSLQGVGETQYF; cdr3_nt: TGTGCCAGCAGCCTCCAGGGAGTTGGGGAGACCCAGTACTTC
d_call: NA; clone_size: NA; j_call: TRBJ2-5; v_call: TRBV15; cdr3_aa: CATSRGALAEETQYF; cdr3_nt: TGTGCCACCAGCAGAGGGGCGTTAGCGGAAGAGACCCAGTACTTC
d_call: TRBD2; clone_size: once; j_call: TRBJ2-5; v_call: TRBV9; cdr3_aa: CASSPGTSGVQETQYF; cdr3_nt: TGTGCCAGCAGCCCTGGGACTAGCGGGGTTCAAGAGACCCAGTACTTC
d_call: NA; clone_size: NA; j_call: TRBJ2-7; v_call: TRBV5-1; cdr3_aa: CASSPWGASYEQYF; cdr3_nt: TGCGCCAGCAGCCCCTGGGGAGCCTCCTACGAGCAGTACTTC
d_call: NA; clone_size: NA; j_call: TRBJ2-3; v_call: TRBV4-1; cdr3_aa: CASSQEIWGEFADTQYF; cdr3_nt: TGCGCCAGCAGCCAAGAAATATGGGGGGAGTTCGCAGATACGCAGTATTTT
d_call: TRBD1; clone_size: NA; j_call: TRBJ2-2; v_call: TRBV5-1; cdr3_aa: CASSLSGTGGTGELFF; cdr3_nt: TGCGCCAGCAGCTTAAGTGGGACAGGGGGAACCGGGGAGCTGTTTTTT
d_call: TRBD2; clone_size: NA; j_call: TRBJ2-7; v_call: TRBV6-6; cdr3_aa: CASSPEAGITYEQYF; cdr3_nt: TGTGCCAGCAGTCCAGAAGCGGGAATTACCTACGAGCAGTACTTC
d_call: TRBD2; clone_size: NA; j_call: TRBJ2-1; v_call: TRBV11-3; cdr3_aa: CASGASGTGEQFF; cdr3_nt: TGTGCCAGCGGGGCTAGCGGGACGGGTGAGCAGTTCTTC
d_call: NA; clone_size: NA; j_call: TRBJ2-7; v_call: TRBV7-9; cdr3_aa: CASSFSGGEQYF; cdr3_nt: TGTGCCAGCAGCTTCTCCGGGGGCGAGCAGTACTTC
d_call: TRBD1; clone_size: NA; j_call: TRBJ2-3; v_call: TRBV7-6; cdr3_aa: CASSLRPGQGADTQYF; cdr3_nt: TGTGCCAGCAGCCTACGACCGGGACAGGGGGCAGATACGCAGTATTTT
d_call: NA; clone_size: NA; j_call: TRBJ1-4; v_call: TRBV5-4; cdr3_aa: CASSLGGATNEKLFF; cdr3_nt: TGTGCCAGCAGCTTGGGTGGTGCAACTAATGAAAAACTGTTTTTT
d_call: TRBD2; clone_size: NA; j_call: TRBJ2-3; v_call: TRBV7-9; cdr3_aa: CASSLVGTREEGTDTQYF; cdr3_nt: TGTGCCAGCAGCTTAGTTGGTACCCGGGAGGAGGGGACAGATACGCAGTATTTT
d_call: NA; clone_size: NA; j_call: TRBJ1-2; v_call: TRBV15; cdr3_aa: CATSRDLQDSAYGYTF; cdr3_nt: TGTGCCACCAGCAGAGATCTCCAGGATAGTGCGTATGGCTACACCTTC
d_call: NA; clone_size: NA; j_call: TRBJ1-3; v_call: TRBV4-1; cdr3_aa: CASSEGILSGNTIYF; cdr3_nt: TGCGCCAGCAGCGAAGGCATCCTCTCTGGAAACACCATATATTTT
d_call: NA; clone_size: NA; j_call: TRBJ2-7; v_call: TRBV6-5; cdr3_aa: CATTGIYHEQYF; cdr3_nt: TGTGCCACCACAGGGATTTACCACGAGCAGTACTTC
d_call: NA; clone_size: NA; j_call: TRBJ1-1; v_call: TRBV6-6; cdr3_aa: CASSYRGDETEAFF; cdr3_nt: TGTGCCAGCAGTTATCGGGGGGATGAAACTGAAGCTTTCTTT
d_call: NA; clone_size: NA; j_call: TRBJ1-1; v_call: TRBV27; cdr3_aa: CASSLSLPGANTEAFF; cdr3_nt: TGTGCCAGCAGTTTATCCCTCCCAGGCGCAAACACTGAAGCTTTCTTT
d_call: NA; clone_size: once; j_call: TRBJ1-1; v_call: TRBV7-9; cdr3_aa: CASSFPMDEGGLLTEAFF; cdr3_nt: TGTGCCAGCAGCTTCCCTATGGACGAAGGTGGGTTATTGACTGAAGCTTTCTTT
d_call: NA; clone_size: NA; j_call: TRBJ2-1; v_call: TRBV7-8; cdr3_aa: CASSRDIRTYNEQFF; cdr3_nt: TGTGCCAGCAGCCGTGACATTAGAACCTACAATGAGCAGTTCTTC
d_call: NA; clone_size: NA; j_call: TRBJ1-5; v_call: TRBV4-1; cdr3_aa: CASSQEDWTDQPQHF; cdr3_nt: TGCGCCAGCAGCCAAGAAGACTGGACAGATCAGCCCCAGCATTTT